The clone carrying this TCR beta chain was seen many times. The data were obtained in a study of CD8+CD57+ T cells in acquired aplastic anemia. Background on the study: In CD4+ cells, healthy donors produced an average of around 11 million reads.

The length of the CDR3 is 13 residues. Trimming at V came to 8 bases and at J to 7 bases, leaving 8 bases not matched to a gene. Germline V gene lookup returns CDR1 SNHLY and CDR2 FYNNEI. Profiling of TCR beta VDJ combinations and CDR3 sequences used genomic DNA as template. TCRdb independently ran MiXCR on the reads; one entry per CDR3 protein. The sample holds 200,000 to 250,000 distinct CDR3 sequences; 34% are singletons and the top ten take about 1.1%. Sequenced input: sorted CD4+, CD8+, or CD8+CD57+ T cells (not recorded which) from PBMCs. This receptor was taken from a human donor in good health, serving as a control. V usage is TRBV2 and J usage is TRBJ2-5, with 9 bases matching TRBD1. The CDR3 region has the DNA TGTGCCAGCTCCCGGACAGGGGAGAGGACCCAGTACTTC. Translated, it gives CASSRTGERTQYF.